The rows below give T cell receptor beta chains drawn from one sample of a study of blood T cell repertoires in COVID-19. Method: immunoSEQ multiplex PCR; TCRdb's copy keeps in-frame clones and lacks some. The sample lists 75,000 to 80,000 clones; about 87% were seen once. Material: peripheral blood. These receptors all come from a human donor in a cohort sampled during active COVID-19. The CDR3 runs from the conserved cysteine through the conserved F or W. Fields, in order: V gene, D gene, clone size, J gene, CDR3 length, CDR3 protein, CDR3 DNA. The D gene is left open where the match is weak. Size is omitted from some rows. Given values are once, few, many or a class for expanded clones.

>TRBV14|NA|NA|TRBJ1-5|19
CASSQVLEDSKYSNQPQHF
TGTGCCAGCAGCCAAGTGCTTGAGGACAGCAAATATAGCAATCAGCCCCAGCATTTT
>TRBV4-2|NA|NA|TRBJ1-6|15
CASSQPDSPNSPLHF
TGTGCCAGCAGCCAGCCGGACAGTCCAAATTCACCCCTCCACTTT
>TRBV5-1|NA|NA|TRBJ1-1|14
CASSLSRGNTEAFF
TGCGCCAGCAGCTTATCCAGGGGGAACACTGAAGCTTTCTTT
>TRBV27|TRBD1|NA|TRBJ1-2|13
CASSPRTGPGYTF
TGTGCCAGCAGTCCACGGACAGGGCCTGGCTACACCTTC
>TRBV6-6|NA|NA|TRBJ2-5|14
CASSSYREGETQYF
TGTGCCAGCAGTTCATACAGGGAGGGCGAGACCCAGTACTTC
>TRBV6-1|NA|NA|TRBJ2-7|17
CASSERPGTPATYEQYF
TGTGCCAGCAGTGAACGACCCGGGACTCCAGCTACCTACGAGCAGTACTTC
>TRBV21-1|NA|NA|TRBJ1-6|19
CAPLWASYVQGGSYSPLHF
TGTGCCCCACTGTGGGCGTCCTATGTCCAGGGAGGCTCGTATTCACCCCTCCACTTT
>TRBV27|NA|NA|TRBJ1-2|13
CASSLRGRRGYTF
TGTGCCAGCAGTTTGCGGGGGCGGCGTGGCTACACCTTC
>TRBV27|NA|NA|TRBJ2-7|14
CASSLGSPGFEQYF
TGTGCCAGCAGTTTGGGGAGTCCAGGATTCGAGCAGTACTTC
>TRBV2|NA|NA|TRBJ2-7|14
CASKRSENSYEQYF
TGTGCCAGCAAAAGGAGTGAAAACTCCTACGAGCAGTACTTC
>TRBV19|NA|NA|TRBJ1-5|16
CASSIVGGRGVWPQHF
TGTGCCAGTAGTATAGTAGGTGGCAGGGGAGTATGGCCCCAGCATTTT
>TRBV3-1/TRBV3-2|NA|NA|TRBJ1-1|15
CASSQVLSGNTEAFF
TGTGCCAGCAGCCAAGTATTGTCGGGGAACACTGAAGCTTTCTTT
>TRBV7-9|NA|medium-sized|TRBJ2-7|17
CASSFRFYVGGPYEQYF
TGTGCCAGCAGCTTTAGGTTTTACGTGGGGGGACCCTACGAGCAGTACTTC
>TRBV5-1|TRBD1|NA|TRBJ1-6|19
CASSFRGQPQSSYNSPLHF
TGCGCCAGCAGCTTCCGGGGACAGCCGCAGAGCTCCTATAATTCACCCCTCCACTTT
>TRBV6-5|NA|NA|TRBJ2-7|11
CASRSSSEQYF
TGTGCCAGCAGGTCTAGCTCCGAGCAGTACTTC
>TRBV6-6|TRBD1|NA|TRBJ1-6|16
CASSRQGLSYSLPLHF
TGTGCCAGCAGTCGACAGGGGTTAAGTTACTCACTCCCCCTCCACTTT
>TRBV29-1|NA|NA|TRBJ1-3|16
CSVEPQEDPWGNTIYF
TGCAGCGTTGAACCCCAGGAGGACCCTTGGGGAAACACCATATATTTT
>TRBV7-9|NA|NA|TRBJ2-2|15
CASSSWTENTGELFF
TGTGCCAGCAGCTCTTGGACAGAGAACACCGGGGAGCTGTTTTTT
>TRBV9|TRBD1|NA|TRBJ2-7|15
CASSATGTGLDEQYF
TGTGCCAGCAGCGCAACCGGGACAGGGCTTGACGAGCAGTACTTC
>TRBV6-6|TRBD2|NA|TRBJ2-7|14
CASSTRREGGEQYF
TGTGCCAGCTCCACTCGGCGGGAGGGGGGAGAGCAGTACTTC
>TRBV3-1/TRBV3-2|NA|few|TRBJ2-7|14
CASSQDPSSYEQYF
TGTGCCAGCAGCCAAGATCCCAGCTCCTACGAGCAGTACTTC
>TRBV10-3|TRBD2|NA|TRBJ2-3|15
CAISSTSGERDTQYF
TGTGCCATCAGCAGTACTAGCGGGGAGAGAGATACGCAGTATTTT
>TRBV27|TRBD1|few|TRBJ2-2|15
CASTPGRGRAGELFF
TGTGCCAGCACTCCCGGCAGGGGGCGCGCCGGGGAGCTGTTTTTT
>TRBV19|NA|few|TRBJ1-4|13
CASTPGTKEKLFF
TGTGCCAGTACCCCCGGGACAAAAGAAAAACTGTTTTTT
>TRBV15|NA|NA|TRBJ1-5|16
CATSRRSRAENQPQHF
TGTGCCACCAGCAGACGCAGCAGGGCAGAGAATCAGCCCCAGCATTTT
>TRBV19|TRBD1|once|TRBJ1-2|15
CASSREGQSSYGYTF
TGTGCCAGTAGTAGAGAGGGACAGTCCTCCTATGGCTACACCTTC
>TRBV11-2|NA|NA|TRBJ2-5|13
CASSRDNQETQYF
TGTGCCAGCAGCCGGGATAATCAAGAGACCCAGTACTTC
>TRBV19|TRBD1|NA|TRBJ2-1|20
CASSIGGPGQKPSSYNEQFF
TGTGCCAGTAGTATAGGGGGGCCGGGACAGAAACCAAGCTCCTACAATGAGCAGTTCTTC
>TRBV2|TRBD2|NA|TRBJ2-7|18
CASSIGTSGSTFSYEQYF
TGTGCCAGCAGCATAGGGACTAGCGGGAGTACTTTCTCCTACGAGCAGTACTTC
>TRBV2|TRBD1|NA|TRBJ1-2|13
CASSYTGVGGYTF
TGTGCCAGCAGTTACACAGGGGTTGGAGGCTACACCTTC
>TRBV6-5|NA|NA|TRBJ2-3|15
CASSTLLSPGSAQYF
TGTGCCAGCAGTACCCTACTCTCACCAGGATCCGCGCAGTATTTT
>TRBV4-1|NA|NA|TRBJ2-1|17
CASSRDASRGSYNEQFF
TGCGCCAGCAGCCGCGATGCCTCCAGGGGATCCTACAATGAGCAGTTCTTC
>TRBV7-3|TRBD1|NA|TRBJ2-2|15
CASSRTGEHTGELFF
TGTGCCAGCAGCCGGACAGGGGAACACACCGGGGAGCTGTTTTTT
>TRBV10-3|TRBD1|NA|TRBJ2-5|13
CAISLDRGETQYF
TGTGCCATCAGTCTGGACAGGGGAGAGACCCAGTACTTC
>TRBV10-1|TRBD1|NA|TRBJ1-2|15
CASSEHRTGGVAWTF
TGCGCCAGCAGTGAGCACCGGACAGGGGGCGTTGCTTGGACCTTC
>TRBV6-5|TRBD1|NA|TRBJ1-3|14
CASSFGQGENTIYF
TGTGCCAGCAGTTTCGGACAGGGGGAAAACACCATATATTTT
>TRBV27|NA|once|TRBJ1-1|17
CASRRARSGTLDTEAFF
TGTGCCAGCAGAAGAGCCCGATCCGGGACTTTGGACACTGAAGCTTTCTTT
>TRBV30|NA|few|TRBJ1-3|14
CAWSAGLSGNTIYF
TGTGCCTGGAGTGCAGGGCTCTCTGGAAACACCATATATTTT
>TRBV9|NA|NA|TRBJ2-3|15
CASSVGVIYTDTQYF
TGTGCCAGCAGCGTAGGAGTTATTTACACAGATACGCAGTATTTT
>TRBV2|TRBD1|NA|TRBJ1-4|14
CASSPGQGDEKLFF
TGTGCCAGCAGTCCGGGACAGGGGGATGAAAAACTGTTTTTT
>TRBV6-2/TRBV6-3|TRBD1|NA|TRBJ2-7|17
CASSPYSSGTGGGEQYF
TGTGCCAGCAGCCCTTATAGCTCCGGGACAGGGGGCGGCGAGCAGTACTTC
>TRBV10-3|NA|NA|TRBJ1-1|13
CAISALVGFEAFF
TGTGCCATCAGTGCCCTAGTTGGGTTTGAAGCTTTCTTT
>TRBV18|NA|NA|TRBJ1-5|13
CASSPQGHQPQHF
TGTGCCAGCTCACCACAGGGGCATCAGCCCCAGCATTTT
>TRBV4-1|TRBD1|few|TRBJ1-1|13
CASSPLQGAEAFF
TGCGCCAGCAGCCCACTACAGGGGGCTGAAGCTTTCTTT
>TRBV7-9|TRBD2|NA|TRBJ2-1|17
CASIDSGGAGSYNEQFF
TGTGCCAGCATCGATAGCGGGGGGGCCGGATCCTACAATGAGCAGTTCTTC
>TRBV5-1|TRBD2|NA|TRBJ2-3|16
CASSLVASGGLDTQYF
TGCGCCAGCAGCTTGGTAGCTAGCGGGGGGTTGGATACGCAGTATTTT
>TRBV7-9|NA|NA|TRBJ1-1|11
CASRGDFEAFF
TGTGCCAGCAGGGGGGACTTTGAAGCTTTCTTT